This T cell receptor beta chain derives from a study of breast tumors, draining lymph nodes, adjacent tissues. From the multiplex PCR reads, TCRdb called clonotypes with MiXCR, one entry per CDR3 protein. The top ten hold roughly 1.2% of the sample, which has approximately 100,000 distinct CDR3 sequences, 21% seen once. A word on this clonotype: The antigen is unknown.

General observations from the study: Tumor TCR diversity was below lymph nodes but above nontumor tissue. Data fit most tumor T cells coming from lymph node, expanding in tumor.

Deletions cut 0 bases from V and 8 bases from J, with 17 bases between. The germline V gene encodes CDR1 GTSNPN and CDR2 SVGIG (reference sequence). The CDR3 is 15 amino acids. Breast cancer patients provided tissue from their axillary draining lymph nodes. This sequence originates from a female donor with breast cancer. Some clones in this sample may be carry-over from other donors' samples. Sequencing input: axillary lymph node tissue. This rearrangement joins TRBV30 to TRBJ2-1; D is unresolved. CDR3 nucleotides: TGTGCCTGGAGTGTATGGCTGGCCAACGGATATGAGCAGTTCTTC. It codes for CAWSVWLANGYEQFF.